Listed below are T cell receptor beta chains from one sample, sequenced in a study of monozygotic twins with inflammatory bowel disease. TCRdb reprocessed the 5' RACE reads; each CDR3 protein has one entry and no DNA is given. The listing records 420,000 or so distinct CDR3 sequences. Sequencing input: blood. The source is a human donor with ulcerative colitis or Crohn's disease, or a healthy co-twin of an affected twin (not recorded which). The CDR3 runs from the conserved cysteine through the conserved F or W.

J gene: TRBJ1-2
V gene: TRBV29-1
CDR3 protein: CSAYRANRHGYTF

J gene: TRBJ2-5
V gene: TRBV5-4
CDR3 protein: CASSDHRVRETQYF

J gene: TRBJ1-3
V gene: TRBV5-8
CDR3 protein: CASSLWGPDTIYF

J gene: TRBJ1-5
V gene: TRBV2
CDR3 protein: CASRFLGASNQPQHF

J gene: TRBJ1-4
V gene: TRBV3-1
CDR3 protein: CASSQAVPAGEKLFF

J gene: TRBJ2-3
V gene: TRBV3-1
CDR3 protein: CASRPGTSGRATGTDTQYF

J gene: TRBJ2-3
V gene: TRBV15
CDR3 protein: CATSRDYPSGGADTQYF

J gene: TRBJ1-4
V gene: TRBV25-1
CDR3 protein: CASSESEGSEIREKLFF

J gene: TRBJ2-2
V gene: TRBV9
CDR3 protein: CASSVGTSGGPTGELFF

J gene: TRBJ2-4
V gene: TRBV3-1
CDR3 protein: CASSLTNPLAGGQAKNIQYF

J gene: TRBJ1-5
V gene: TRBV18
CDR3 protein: CASSPRGQAGQPQHF

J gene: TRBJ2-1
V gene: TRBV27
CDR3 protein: CASSAAGEQFF

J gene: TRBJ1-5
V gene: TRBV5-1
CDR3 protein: CASSSLGGNQPQHF

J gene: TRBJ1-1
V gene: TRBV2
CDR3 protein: CASRWSGSTEAFF

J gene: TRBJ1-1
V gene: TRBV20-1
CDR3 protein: CSAGGERVSNTEAFF

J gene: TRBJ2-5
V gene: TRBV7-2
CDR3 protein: CASRLDGTGGGWATQYF

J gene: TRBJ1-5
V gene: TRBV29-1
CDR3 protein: CSAEDSFGQPQHF

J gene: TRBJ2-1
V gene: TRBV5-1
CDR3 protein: CASSQHGTGGGNEQFF

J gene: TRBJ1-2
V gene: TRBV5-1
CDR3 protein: CASSLPTLRDGYGYTF

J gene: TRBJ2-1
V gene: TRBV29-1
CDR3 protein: CSVEYTGLGEQFF

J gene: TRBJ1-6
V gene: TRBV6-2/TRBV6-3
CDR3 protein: CASSGRRQPKDNSPLHF

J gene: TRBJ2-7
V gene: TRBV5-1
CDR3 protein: CASREGLAGTYEQYF

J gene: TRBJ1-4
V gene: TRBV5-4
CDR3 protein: CASSLPGTGLVPEKLFF

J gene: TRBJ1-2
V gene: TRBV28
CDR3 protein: CASSASYGYTF

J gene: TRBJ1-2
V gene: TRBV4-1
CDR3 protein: CASSQSGQGDYGYTF

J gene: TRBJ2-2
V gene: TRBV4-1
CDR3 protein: CASSPMAARNTGELFF

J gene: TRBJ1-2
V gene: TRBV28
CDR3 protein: CASSPSGQGVDGYTF

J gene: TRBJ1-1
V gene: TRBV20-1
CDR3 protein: CSADREINTEAFF

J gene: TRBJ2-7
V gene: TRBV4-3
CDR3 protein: CASSQEASDYEQYF

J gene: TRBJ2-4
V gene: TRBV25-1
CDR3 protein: CASRDYTGNIQYF

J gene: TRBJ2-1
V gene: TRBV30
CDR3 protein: CAWSVGRGNEQFF

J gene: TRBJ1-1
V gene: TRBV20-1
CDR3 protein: CSARVRGWGTEAFF

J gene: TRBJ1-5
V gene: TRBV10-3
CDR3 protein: CAISESVQVLQGAQHF

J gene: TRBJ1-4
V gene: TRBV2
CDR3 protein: CASKGGQGSAKLFF

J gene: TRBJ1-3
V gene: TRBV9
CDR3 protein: CASSVGRTGLFSGNTIYF

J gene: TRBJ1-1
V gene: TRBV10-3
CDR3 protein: CAIQNGGMNTEAFF

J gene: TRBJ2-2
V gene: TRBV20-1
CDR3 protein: CSATRGQELFF

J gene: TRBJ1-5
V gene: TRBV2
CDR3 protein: CASRLRTGDSNQPQHF

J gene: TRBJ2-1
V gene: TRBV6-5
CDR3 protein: CASSYFGQGVYNEQFF

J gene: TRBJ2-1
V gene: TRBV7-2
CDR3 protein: CASSLWTSNEQFF

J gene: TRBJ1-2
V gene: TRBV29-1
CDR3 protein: CSVEGRQGRYGYTF

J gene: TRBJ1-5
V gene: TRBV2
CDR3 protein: CASSGTEGQPQHF

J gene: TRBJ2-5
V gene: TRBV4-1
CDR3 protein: CASSQGRGSGQETQYF

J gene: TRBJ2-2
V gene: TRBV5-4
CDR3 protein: CASSPGGNTGELFF

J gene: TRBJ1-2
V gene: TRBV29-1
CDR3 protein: CSVEDGFYGYTF